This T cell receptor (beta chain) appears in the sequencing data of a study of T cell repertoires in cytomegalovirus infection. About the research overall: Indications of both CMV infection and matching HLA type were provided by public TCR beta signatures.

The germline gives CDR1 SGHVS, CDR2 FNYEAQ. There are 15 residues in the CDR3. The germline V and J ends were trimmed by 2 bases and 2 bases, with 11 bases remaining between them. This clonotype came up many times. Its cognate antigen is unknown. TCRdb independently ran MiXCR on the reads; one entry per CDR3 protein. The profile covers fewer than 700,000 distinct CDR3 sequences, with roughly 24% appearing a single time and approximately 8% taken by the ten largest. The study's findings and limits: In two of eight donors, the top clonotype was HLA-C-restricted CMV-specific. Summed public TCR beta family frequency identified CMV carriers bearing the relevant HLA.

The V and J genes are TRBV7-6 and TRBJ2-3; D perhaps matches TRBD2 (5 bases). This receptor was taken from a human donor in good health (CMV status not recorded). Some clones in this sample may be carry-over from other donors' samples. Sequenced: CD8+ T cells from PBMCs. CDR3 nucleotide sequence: TGTGCCAGCAGCTTATTCCTAGCTCCCACAGATACGCAGTATTTT. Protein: CASSLFLAPTDTQYF.